This T cell receptor beta chain was sequenced during a study of neurological immune-mediated disorders. Trimming removed 6 bases from V and 2 bases from J; junction bases left unmatched: 7. The CDR3 extends over 16 amino acids. Germline V lookup: CDR1 MNHEY, CDR2 SVGAGI. As for time point: longitudinal time-point 3. The unsorted libraries originated from 2 million PBMCs kept at -80 C. One entry per CDR3 protein, called by TCRdb with MiXCR from the 5' RACE reads. The sample has around 100,000 distinct CDR3 sequences, 11% seen once; the top ten hold about 3%. At least ten counts were recorded for this clonotype.

This clonotype was obtained from a female donor with HTLV-1-associated myelopathy (HAM/TSP). Sequences were obtained from PBMCs. This rearrangement joins TRBV6-5 to TRBJ2-3; 11 positions agree with TRBD2. In nucleotides, the CDR3 is TGTGCCAGCAGAACCGGGACTAGCGGATACACAGATACGCAGTATTTT. It translates to CASRTGTSGYTDTQYF.